These T cell receptor beta chains were read from a single sample in a study of T cells after posttransplantation cyclophosphamide. Clones were read by immunoSEQ multiplex PCR, and TCRdb kept only the in-frame ones, dropping some. The sample contains roughly 40,000 clones, none occurring once; 3.5% to 5.5% lies in the top ten. Sequencing was carried out using PBMCs. The receptors were sampled from a woman between 50 and 59 years old in good health and a related stem cell transplant donor. CDR3s include the opening cysteine and the closing phenylalanine or tryptophan. The D gene is left open where the match is weak. Clone sizes are given selectively: once, few, many, or a class where the clone is expanded.

clone size,V gene,J gene,D gene,CDR3 DNA,CDR3 protein
many,TRBV7-8,TRBJ2-7,TRBD1,TGTGCCAGCAGCTTACACAGGGGCTACGAGCAGTACTTC,CASSLHRGYEQYF
many,TRBV7-3,TRBJ1-5,NA,TGTGCCAGCAGCTTAGGCCGGGGAGGTCAGCCCCAGCATTTT,CASSLGRGGQPQHF
few,TRBV9,TRBJ2-3,NA,TGTGCCAGCAGCGACCTCGCAGGGGAATACGGCACAGATACGCAGTATTTT,CASSDLAGEYGTDTQYF
many,TRBV4-1,TRBJ2-2,NA,TGCGCCAGCAGCCAAGAGTGGAGCACCTTCACCGGGGAGCTGTTTTTT,CASSQEWSTFTGELFF
few,TRBV9,TRBJ2-5,TRBD2,TGTGCCAGCAGCGTGTCCGGGACTAGCGGGGGCCAGTACCAAGAGACCCAGTACTTC,CASSVSGTSGGQYQETQYF
many,TRBV10-3,TRBJ2-7,NA,TGTGCCATCAGTGAGGGTAGGAGCTACGAGCAGTACTTC,CAISEGRSYEQYF
many,TRBV5-3,TRBJ2-7,TRBD1,TGTGCCAGAAGCTTTCTTCCGGGACAGGGTTTCTACGAGCAGTACTTC,CARSFLPGQGFYEQYF
many,TRBV19,TRBJ2-7,NA,TGTGCCAGTAGTATGCAGGACAAGCCTTACGAGCAGTACTTC,CASSMQDKPYEQYF
many,TRBV28,TRBJ1-5,TRBD1,TGTGCCAGCAGTTTAAGGTGGACAGGTAACAATCAGCCCCAGCATTTT,CASSLRWTGNNQPQHF
many,TRBV29-1,TRBJ2-1,TRBD1,TGCAGCGCTAAGGACAGGGGATCAAGCAACAATGAGCAGTTCTTC,CSAKDRGSSNNEQFF
many,TRBV7-9,TRBJ1-1,NA,TGTGCCAGCAGCTTAGTCTACGAGACATCGAACACTGAAGCTTTCTTT,CASSLVYETSNTEAFF
many,TRBV5-1,TRBJ1-1,TRBD1,TGCGCCAGCAGTTTTCGACAGGGGAACACTGAAGCTTTCTTT,CASSFRQGNTEAFF
few,TRBV7-9,TRBJ2-1,NA,TGTGCCAGCAGCACTCGGCGGTCCCCCTACAATGAGCAGTTCTTC,CASSTRRSPYNEQFF
many,TRBV6-1,TRBJ2-7,TRBD2,TGTGCCAGCAGTGAAGGACTAGCGGGGGCCTACGAGCAGTACTTC,CASSEGLAGAYEQYF
many,TRBV28,TRBJ1-5,NA,TGTGCCAGCAGTTGGGAAAGGGGTGGCAATCAGCCCCAGCATTTT,CASSWERGGNQPQHF
many,TRBV7-2,TRBJ1-5,NA,TGTGCCAGCAGTCCGCGGGGCGGAGTTAATAGCAATCAGCCCCAGCATTTT,CASSPRGGVNSNQPQHF
NA,TRBV9,TRBJ2-1,NA,TGTGCCAGCAGCGTAGAGGGCAGGGGCTCCTACAATGAGCAGTTCTTC,CASSVEGRGSYNEQFF
many,TRBV4-1,TRBJ2-3,TRBD2,TGCGCCAGCAGCCAAGAAGGAACTAGCGGGGTGACAGATACGCAGTATTTT,CASSQEGTSGVTDTQYF
many,TRBV6-6,TRBJ1-6,TRBD1,TGTGCCAGCATCTCTACCGGGACAGGGGCTCAACCCCTCCACTTT,CASISTGTGAQPLHF
NA,TRBV7-9,TRBJ2-3,NA,TGTGCCAGCAGCATTATAGCGGCTCGAGGGGATACGCAGTATTTT,CASSIIAARGDTQYF
many,TRBV6-6,TRBJ2-3,NA,TGTGCCAGCAGTTACTCGGGAAAGGAGGGAGGTACGCAGTATTTT,CASSYSGKEGGTQYF
many,TRBV11-1,TRBJ2-3,NA,TGTGCCAGCAGCTTTGACCGGGAAGAGACGCAGTATTTT,CASSFDREETQYF
many,TRBV5-6,TRBJ1-2,NA,TGTGCCAGCAGGGGGGAGGAGGGCTATGGCTACACCTTC,CASRGEEGYGYTF
many,TRBV4-1,TRBJ1-1,TRBD1,TGCGCCAGCAGCGGCGACAGGGTTGGTGCTTTCTTT,CASSGDRVGAFF
many,TRBV7-9,TRBJ1-3,TRBD1,TGTGCCAGCAGCCGGTGGACAGGGGCGGGAGGAAACACCATATATTTT,CASSRWTGAGGNTIYF
many,TRBV5-1,TRBJ1-6,NA,TGCGCCAGCAGCTTGGGTGACAGTAATTCACCCCTCCACTTT,CASSLGDSNSPLHF
NA,TRBV7-9,TRBJ1-1,NA,TGTGCCAGCAGCTTAACTCTGAACACTGAAGCTTTCTTT,CASSLTLNTEAFF
many,TRBV7-3,TRBJ1-1,TRBD1,TGTGCCAGCAGCCCCTGGGACAGGGGCGATAACACTGAAGCTTTCTTT,CASSPWDRGDNTEAFF